This note documents a single T cell receptor (beta chain) sequence. The specificity of this receptor is unknown. Within one base of it there is no much larger clone, and no base qualities were kept. A second Seattle source provided samples from volunteer blood donors who had recovered from COVID-19. The collaborating institutions used their own protocols to collect whole blood in K2EDTA tubes. Collaborator samples were shipped for TCRbeta analysis as frozen whole blood, isolated PBMCs, or DNA extracted from either sample type. The sample comes from a study of blood T cell repertoires in COVID-19 (dated by TCRdb to about 2020). Concerning the study at large: Samples covering the acute and convalescent phases of COVID-19 were provided by collaborators in the United States, Italy and Spain. The material from the prospective study consisted of cDNA or gDNA derived from T cells, B-cell-depleted T cells, or PBMCs. The dataset comprised deeply sampled blood TCRbeta repertoires from subjects exposed to, actively infected with, or recovered from COVID-19. A freely available public database, intended as a resource for researchers studying the immune response to SARS-CoV-2, is where the repertoires were released. Samples were obtained from the ongoing ImmuneRACE study (first 160 participants) and from about 1,300 subjects provided by 6 global collaborators. The sample metadata nearly always contained a de-identified subject ID, COVID-19 status, age in years and sex. HLA class I and class II types, where available, came from metadata supplied by the sample provider rather than from assay-based typing.

Overall results and qualifications from the work: Clinical and demographic metadata were provided uncurated, with the amount varying by source and participant.

TCRbeta CDR3 regions were amplified from genomic DNA by means of the immunoSEQ Assay, a bias-controlled multiplex PCR. The authors' pipeline ran thus. The number of nucleated cells in each sample was estimated by amplification of reference gene primers within the assay. To quantify the absolute abundance of each unique TCRbeta CDR3 rearrangement, sequence reads were collapsed and filtered. For each sample, productive Simpson clonality was calculated as the square root of Simpson's diversity index over productive rearrangements. TCRdb re-hosts the immuneACCESS table, in-frame sequences only. Its copies lack some clones; in the studies checked, an unresolved V gene accounts for under half of them, and the cause for the rest is not known. Clone size and the V and J calls come from that table; the DNA yielded D and trimming. The sample table holds about 200,000 clones, of which 86% were seen once. In total, the top ten clones hold 2.2% of the sample.

Trimmed from V: 4 bases; trimmed from J: 9 bases; junction bases lacking a gene match: 10. As encoded in the germline V gene, CDR1 is MGHRA while CDR2 is YSYEKL. The CDR3 covers 14 residues, taking in both the cysteine and the phenylalanine. Only CDR3 DNA is held: 42 bases, read in frame from base 1. Sequences were obtained from peripheral blood. This chain joins TRBV4-1 to TRBJ2-3, and 7 junction bases match TRBD2. The receptor comes from a young man who had recovered from COVID-19. The CDR3 protein: CASSPTRAGSTQYF. The nucleotide sequence reads TGCGCCAGCAGCCCCACCAGAGCGGGGAGCACGCAGTATTTT.